This T cell receptor (beta chain) derives from a study of cytomegalovirus exposure and HLA in healthy donors. Whole-study findings and limits: The tendency of first-cohort TCR clusters to co-occur in the 120 or so validation repertoires was the finding of a later analysis. Confirmation was obtained in vitro that three CMV-associated chains are specific for CMV antigens.

Data came from immunoSEQ multiplex PCR; TCRdb stores just in-frame clones and leaves some out. The sample contains about 82,000 clones, 85% to 95% of which appear only once. The CDR3 runs to 13 residues. CDR1 and CDR2 (germline): MDHEN, SYDVKM. Unmatched junction bases numbered 12, after V lost 9 bases and J lost 10 bases. A word on this clone: Its cognate antigen is unknown.

The genes are TRBV28 and TRBJ1-1; 9 bases agree with TRBD1. This receptor was identified in a man between 18 and 35 years old in good health and CMV-seronegative. The specimen sequenced was PBMCs. This CDR3 is CASIKQGALGAFF. The DNA of the CDR3 is TGTGCCAGTATTAAACAGGGGGCGCTTGGAGCTTTCTTT. The whole variable domain, remainder taken from reference TRBV28 and TRBJ1-1, is DVKVTQSSRYLVKRTGEKVFLECVQDMDHENMFWYRQDPGLGLRLIYFSYDVKMKEKGDIPEGYSVSREKKERFSLILESASTNQTSMYLCASIKQGALGAFFGQGTRLTVV.